These 17 T cell receptor beta chains originate from one sample sequenced in a study of T-cell reconstitution after alpha-beta-depleted transplantation in children. For these TCRs, the target antigens are not known. Molecular barcoding with unique molecular identifiers was used for the TCRbeta library. TCRdb itself ran the PCR reads through MiXCR, one entry per CDR3 protein. The sample has 250,000 to 300,000 distinct CDR3 sequences, over 7.5% seen once. Study observations and caveats: A year post-transplant, T-cell counts and diversity derived mostly from newly produced T cells.

The sequenced sample was peripheral blood, obtained 360 days after TCRalphabeta/CD19-depleted stem cell transplant. All receptors come from a female patient aged 2 to 10 who had a stem cell transplant for Fanconi anemia, so the T cells may come from the graft donor.

This clonotype was detected only a few times. This sequence joins TRBV12-3 or TRBV12-4 and TRBJ2-2; a weak D match, TRBD1 (6 bases). This CDR3 has 16 amino acids. V was trimmed by 7 bases and J by 1 base, leaving 16 bases between them. The CDR3 region is CASNPRGVRNTGELFF. CDR3 in DNA: TGTGCCAGCAACCCCAGGGGCGTCCGGAACACCGGGGAGCTGTTTTTT.

This clonotype was detected a few times. The chain combines TRBV5-1 with TRBJ1-2; perhaps TRBD1 as D (6 bases). With 4 bases removed from V and 4 bases from J, the gap between germline ends came to 14 bases. The CDR3 consists of 14 residues. Germline CDR1 SGHRS, CDR2 YFSETQ. CDR3 amino acids: CASSRGGDRYGYTF. CDR3 nucleotides: TGCGCCAGCAGCCGAGGGGGGGACCGCTATGGCTACACCTTC. Drawing the rest from reference TRBV5-1 and TRBJ1-2, the complete variable domain is KAGVTQTPRYLIKTRGQQVTLSCSPISGHRSVSWYQQTPGQGLQFLFEYFSETQRNKGNFPGRFSGRQFSNSRSEMNVSTLELGDSALYLCASSRGGDRYGYTFGSGTRLTVV.

V gene TRBV25-1 combines with J gene TRBJ1-6; no definite D call. The length of the CDR3 is 14 residues. Trimming took off 2 bases at V and 8 bases at J, with 10 bases between the two ends. CDR1 MGHDK and CDR2 SYGVNS come from the germline V gene. The CDR3 reads CASSELPSDSPLHF. The CDR3 coding sequence is TGTGCCAGCAGTGAACTCCCCTCAGATTCACCCCTCCACTTT.

This clonotype has at least ten counts. The chain carries TRBV20-1 and TRBJ2-3; D is perhaps TRBD1 or TRBD2 (5 bases each). The CDR3 is 19 amino acids. CDR1 is DFQATT, CDR2 SNEGSKA, per germline (reference sequence). V lost 0 bases and J lost 2, with 24 bases in between. This chain's CDR3 is CSARDIEETGRIDTDTQYF. The CDR3 DNA follows: TGCAGTGCTAGAGATATCGAGGAGACGGGACGCATAGACACAGATACGCAGTATTTT.

V is TRBV20-1 and J is TRBJ2-7; D is possibly TRBD1 (5 bases). Deletions cut 4 bases from V and 0 bases from J, with 7 bases between. Germline values: CDR1 DFQATT, CDR2 SNEGSKA (reference sequence). The CDR3 is made up of 12 amino acids. Written as DNA, the CDR3 is TGCAGTGCTATCAGGGACTCCTACGAGCAGTACGTC. Its translation: CSAIRDSYEQYV.

This clonotype has a count of ten or more. The gene calls are TRBV20-1 and TRBJ2-3, with a weak D call TRBD1 (5 bases). With 3 bases removed from V and 4 bases from J, the gap between germline ends came to 11 bases. The CDR3 spans 13 residues. CDR1 and CDR2 from the germline V gene are DFQATT and SNEGSKA (reference sequence). CDR3 nucleotides: TGCAGTGCTAGGGCGGTGGGGCCAGATACGCAGTATTTT. Translated: CSARAVGPDTQYF.

The sample holds many counts of this clonotype. This rearrangement joins TRBV6-1 to TRBJ2-2; 9 nucleotides match TRBD1. The CDR3 consists of 15 residues. After removal of 5 bases from V and 3 bases from J, the junction contained 4 bases not matched to a gene. CDR1 and CDR2 (germline): MNHNS, SASEGT. This CDR3 reads CASSKQGADTGELFF. The CDR3 DNA reads TGTGCCAGCAGTAAACAGGGGGCCGACACCGGGGAGCTGTTTTTT.

This sequence joins TRBV20-1 and TRBJ2-7; 8 bases are a match to TRBD1. Germline CDR1 is DFQATT and CDR2 is SNEGSKA (reference sequence). Trimming at V came to 0 bases and at J to 4 bases, leaving 5 bases not matched to a gene. The CDR3 runs to 14 residues. The CDR3 coding sequence is TGCAGTGCTAGAGATCTGAGACAGGGGTACGAGCAGTACTTC. Translated: CSARDLRQGYEQYF.

This clonotype has at least ten counts. The chain links TRBV7-2 to TRBJ2-5; tentative D call: TRBD1 (9 bases). The CDR3 loop spans 19 amino acids. CDR1 is SGHTA and CDR2 is FQGNSA in the germline V gene. Trimming stripped 1 base from V and 5 bases from J, with 26 bases between. CDR3 residues: CASSLGYRGRKRGKETQYF. CDR3 coding DNA: TGTGCCAGCAGCTTAGGGTACAGGGGGCGCAAGCGGGGGAAGGAGACCCAGTACTTC.

This clonotype was seen many times. V and J are TRBV15 and TRBJ1-2, with TRBD1 as a possible D gene (5 bases). The CDR3 spans 13 residues. Germline V gene lookup returns CDR1 LNHNV and CDR2 YYDKDF (reference sequence). V was trimmed by 3 bases and J by 4 bases, leaving 9 bases between them. The CDR3 loop is CATSRTDSYGYTF. DNA for the CDR3: TGTGCCACCAGCAGGACTGACAGCTATGGCTACACCTTC.

J is TRBJ2-7 and V is TRBV9; perhaps D is TRBD1 or TRBD2 (5 bases each). Trimming removed 7 bases at V and 3 bases at J, with 11 bases between. The CDR3 consists of 12 residues. Per the germline V gene, CDR1 is SGDLS and CDR2 is YYNGEE. The CDR3 DNA reads TGTGCCAGCGGGACCTCTCACTACGAGCAGTACTTC. Its translation is CASGTSHYEQYF.

This clonotype has at least ten counts. The chain employs TRBV19 and TRBJ2-2; D possibly corresponds to TRBD1 (5 bases). The CDR3 extends over 15 amino acids. Germline CDR1 and CDR2: LNHDA and SQIVND (reference sequence). V was pared by 6 bases and J by 4 bases, with 15 bases between. CDR3 bases: TGTGCCAGTAGCGAGGCAGGGTGGGGCACCGGGGAGCTGTTTTTT. This sequence encodes CASSEAGWGTGELFF.

This clonotype showed up many times. J is TRBJ1-2 and V is TRBV7-3; D call uncertain. The CDR3 has 16 residues. The germline V and J ends were trimmed by 3 bases and 1 base, with 15 bases remaining between them. CDR1 and CDR2 (germline): SGHTA, FQGTGA. The CDR3 nucleotides are TGTGCCAGCAGCTTCGGTCCTGAGACTTTTAACTATGGCTACACCTTC. Its protein is CASSFGPETFNYGYTF.

This clonotype has a handful of counts. The V and J genes are TRBV7-8 and TRBJ2-1; unclear D gene. Trimming shortened V by 4 bases and J by 9 bases, and 10 bases separated the two germline ends. This CDR3 comprises 12 residues. Germline CDR1 is SGHVS and CDR2 is FQNEAQ. The CDR3 sequence is CASSSRWGEQFF. The CDR3, as DNA: TGTGCCAGCAGCTCCAGGTGGGGTGAGCAGTTCTTC. The full variable domain, in which reference TRBV7-8 and TRBJ2-1 provide the parts outside the CDR3, is GAGVSQSPRYKVAKRGQDVALRCDPISGHVSLFWYQQALGQGPEFLTYFQNEAQLDKSGLPSDRFFAERPEGSVSTLKIQRTQQEDSAVYLCASSSRWGEQFFGPGTRLTVL.

In its sample, this clonotype was seen many times. The V call is TRBV29-1, the J call TRBJ2-5, with a tentative D call TRBD1 (5 bases). The CDR3 spans 12 residues. V lost 4 bases and J 3 bases, leaving 9 bases between the germline ends. Germline V gives CDR1 SQVTM, CDR2 ANQGSEA. The CDR3 DNA follows: TGCAGCGTTGCCAGGGTAAAAGAGACCCAGTACTTC. This sequence encodes CSVARVKETQYF.

The sample holds many counts of this clonotype. The CDR3: CASSLTLGQTNTGELFF. The DNA for the CDR3 is TGTGCCAGCAGCCTGACCCTGGGACAGACCAACACCGGGGAGCTGTTTTTT. The rearrangement links TRBV11-2 to TRBJ2-2, with TRBD1 matching 7 bases. Germline V gene sequence: CDR1 SGHAT, CDR2 FQNNGV. V was clipped by 5 bases and J by 2 bases; unmatched bases: 11. The CDR3 runs 17 residues.

This clonotype was seen ten or more times. The V and J genes are TRBV2 and TRBJ1-2, with TRBD1 matching 7 bases. This CDR3 spans 14 amino acids. Germline V gene data show CDR1 as SNHLY and CDR2 as FYNNEI. Unmatched junction bases numbered 8, after V lost 2 bases and J lost 8 bases. CDR3 sequence reads: CASSEWGQSTGYTF. The DNA of the CDR3 is TGTGCCAGCAGTGAATGGGGACAGTCTACGGGCTACACCTTC.